This TCR beta chain was identified in a study of shared clonotypes between healthy human individuals. Study-wide points: Donor scarcity curtailed the genetic and exposure-history diversity represented herein. Blood was the sole source, and tissue repertoires probably differ. Roughly 5% was the fraction of naive CD4 clonotypes found shared across a handful of donors.

Sequencing used immunoSEQ multiplex PCR; TCRdb keeps in-frame clones, though not all of them. This sample carries a few million clones, about 92% of them seen once, and the ten largest clones take about 0.39%. This CDR3 has 16 residues. With 4 bases clipped from V and 3 bases from J, the junction kept 10 bases outside the gene matches. The germline V gene has CDR1 MNHNS and CDR2 SASEGT. Note on this clone: The antigen is undetermined.

This TCR was sampled from a man younger than 35 in good health. Some clones in this sample may be carry-over from other donors' samples. J is TRBJ2-7 and V is TRBV6-1, with TRBD1 matching over 9 bases. The sequenced material came from naive CD4+ T cells from PBMCs. Described subset: CD45RA+ positively selected. For the CDR3, the DNA is TGTGCCAGCAGTGTCCACTTCCCGGGACAGGGCTACGAGCAGTACTTC. Protein sequence: CASSVHFPGQGYEQYF.